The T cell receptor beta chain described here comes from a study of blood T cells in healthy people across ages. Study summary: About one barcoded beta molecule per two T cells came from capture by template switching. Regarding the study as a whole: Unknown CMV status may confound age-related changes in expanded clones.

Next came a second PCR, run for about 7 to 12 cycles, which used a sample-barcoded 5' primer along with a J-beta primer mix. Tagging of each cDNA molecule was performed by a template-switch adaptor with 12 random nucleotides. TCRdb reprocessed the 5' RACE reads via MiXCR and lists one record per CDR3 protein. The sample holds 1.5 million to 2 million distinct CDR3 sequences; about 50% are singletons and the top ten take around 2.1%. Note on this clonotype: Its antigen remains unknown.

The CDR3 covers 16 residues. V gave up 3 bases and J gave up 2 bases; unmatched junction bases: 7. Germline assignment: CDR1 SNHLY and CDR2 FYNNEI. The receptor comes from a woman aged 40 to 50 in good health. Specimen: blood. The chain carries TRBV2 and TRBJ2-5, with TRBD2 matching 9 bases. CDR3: CASSDSISGGQETQYF. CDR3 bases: TGTGCCAGCAGTGATTCTATAAGCGGGGGGCAAGAGACCCAGTACTTC.